The 14 T cell receptor beta chains in this list originate from one sample, sequenced in a study of blood T cell repertoires in COVID-19. Profiling relied on immunoSEQ multiplex PCR, and the TCRdb table lists in-frame clones only, not all of them. The sample includes a few hundred thousand clones, approximately 79% of them seen just once. The source material was PBMCs or T cells enriched from blood (not recorded which). The receptors shown here come from a man under 40 with acute COVID-19.

This chain joins TRBV30 and TRBJ2-4, with unresolved D. V dropped 2 bases and J dropped 5 bases, with 19 bases sitting between them. Germline values: CDR1 GTSNPN, CDR2 SVGIG (reference sequence). The CDR3 has 16 residues. CDR3 coding DNA: TGTGCCTGGAGTCTCCTCCCCCCTCGCGGCCAAAACATTCAGTACTTC. This sequence encodes CAWSLLPPRGQNIQYF.

J is TRBJ1-2 and V is TRBV24-1; D gene uncertain. Germline CDR1 and CDR2: KGHDR and SFDVKD. Trimming stripped 3 bases from V and 2 bases from J, with 9 bases between. This CDR3 comprises 14 residues. The CDR3 DNA reads as TGTGCCACCAGTGATCCCGGGGTGAACTATGGCTACACCTTC. This gives the protein CATSDPGVNYGYTF.

As regards this clone: Germline is not matched at one junction end, which may reflect a read error. The chain carries TRBV5-1 and TRBJ2-1; 14 bases agree with TRBD2. Looked up from germline, CDR1 is SGHRS and CDR2 is YFSETQ. The CDR3 has 15 residues. As DNA, the CDR3 is TGTGCCAGCAGCCAGGGACTAGCGGGAGAGGGTGAGCAGTTCTTC. This encodes CASSQGLAGEGEQFF.

Concerning this clone itself: The junction does not match germline at one end; this may be a read error. This chain connects TRBV5-1 to TRBJ2-5, with D tentatively TRBD1 (6 bases). There are 12 residues in the CDR3. Per the germline V gene, CDR1 is SGHRS and CDR2 is YFSETQ. The CDR3 sequence: CASKQGLETQYF. DNA for the CDR3: TGTGCCAGCAAACAGGGTTTGGAGACCCAGTACTTC.

The chain carries TRBV5-5 and TRBJ2-7; D perhaps matches TRBD1 (6 bases). The CDR3 spans 13 residues. V was trimmed by 4 bases and J by 2 bases, leaving 10 bases between them. Germline V gene data show CDR1 as SGHKS and CDR2 as YYEKEE (reference sequence). The CDR3 protein is CASSQGITYEQYV. CDR3 sequence (DNA): TGTGCCAGCAGCCAGGGGATCACCTACGAGCAGTACGTC.

The table lists this clone with a count of one. The same CDR3 arises from other DNA sequences in this sample as well. This chain links TRBV19 with TRBJ2-2, with D maybe TRBD2 (6 bases). In germline, CDR1 is LNHDA, CDR2 SQIVND (reference sequence). Trimming removed 3 bases from V and 7 bases from J, with 15 bases in between. The length of the CDR3 is 15 residues. The CDR3 reads CASSMGPGGNGELFF. CDR3 nucleotides: TGTGCCAGTAGTATGGGGCCAGGCGGGAACGGGGAGCTGTTTTTT.

This chain connects TRBV18 to TRBJ1-5; D unresolved. V shed 3 bases and J shed 5 bases, with 14 bases lying between them. This CDR3 has 15 residues. Per the germline V gene, CDR1 is KGHSH and CDR2 is LQKENI. The CDR3 DNA is TGTGCCAGCTCACCCCCCCACCACCCGGATCAGCCCCAGCATTTT. It specifies CASSPPHHPDQPQHF.

The rearrangement joins TRBV27 to TRBJ1-5; 9 nucleotides line up with TRBD1. Germline V gives CDR1 MNHEY, CDR2 SMNVEV (reference sequence). With V trimmed by 5 bases and J by 9 bases, 17 bases remained unmatched. The CDR3 length is 17 residues. In nucleotides, the CDR3 is TGTGCCAGCAGTCCACAGAGATTCGACAGGGGGTATCGGCCCCAGCATTTT. Translating it yields CASSPQRFDRGYRPQHF.

V gene TRBV28 combines with J gene TRBJ1-1, with 12 bases identical to TRBD1. Germline-derived CDR1 and CDR2 are MDHEN and SYDVKM. CDR3 length: 14 amino acids. After removal of 6 bases from V and 11 bases from J, the junction contained 10 bases not matched to a gene. The CDR3 DNA reads TGTGCCAGCAGGCCCCCGGGACAGGGGGCAAATGCTTTCTTT. It is translated as CASRPPGQGANAFF.

The chain has TRBV5-4 and TRBJ2-5; possibly TRBD1 for D (7 bases). CDR3 length: 14 amino acids. Per germline, CDR1 SGHNT and CDR2 YYREEE (reference sequence). V was trimmed by 4 bases and J by 6 bases, leaving 16 bases between them. CDR3 sequence reads: CASSAGQRGKTQYF. Written as DNA, the CDR3 is TGTGCCAGCAGCGCGGGACAGCGAGGGAAGACCCAGTACTTC.

The gene calls are TRBV6-6 and TRBJ2-2, with TRBD2 matching over 10 bases. The CDR3 is 15 residues long. Germline V gene data show CDR1 as MNHNY and CDR2 as SVGAGI (reference sequence). V gave up 2 bases and J gave up 7 bases; unmatched junction bases: 4. The CDR3 nucleotides are TGTGCCAGCAGTTACCGTAGCGGGGGGATCGGGGAGCTGTTTTTT. Protein: CASSYRSGGIGELFF.

V is TRBV7-9 and J is TRBJ1-4; TRBD1 matches 7 bases. With 6 bases clipped from V and 8 bases from J, the junction kept 12 bases outside the gene matches. The CDR3 covers 15 residues. The germline V gene has CDR1 SEHNR and CDR2 FQNEAQ (reference sequence). DNA of the CDR3: TGTGCCAGCAGACCACGGGACAGCGAGGAGGAAAAACTGTTTTTT. Translated: CASRPRDSEEEKLFF. Variable domain in full (rest from reference TRBV7-9 and TRBJ1-4): DTGVSQNPRHKITKRGQNVTFRCDPISEHNRLYWYRQTLGQGPEFLTYFQNEAQLEKSRLLSDRFSAERPKGSFSTLEIQRTEQGDSAMYLCASRPRDSEEEKLFFGSGTQLSVL.

The rearrangement links TRBV19 to TRBJ1-1; 12 bases map to TRBD1. V was clipped by 2 bases and J by 6 bases; unmatched bases: 4. The CDR3 covers 15 residues. Looked up from germline, CDR1 is LNHDA and CDR2 is SQIVND (reference sequence). CDR3 nucleotides: TGTGCCAGTAGTATAATGGGACAGGGGGCCGCTGAAGCTTTCTTT. It yields the protein CASSIMGQGAAEAFF.

The chain links TRBV11-2 to TRBJ1-6; D remains ambiguous. CDR1 SGHAT and CDR2 FQNNGV come from the germline V gene. This CDR3 region has 15 residues. V was shortened by 5 bases and J by 6 bases, with 14 bases between the two germline ends. CDR3 in DNA: TGTGCCAGCAGCGTACAGACCCATCTTAATTCACCCCTCCACTTT. Encoded protein: CASSVQTHLNSPLHF.